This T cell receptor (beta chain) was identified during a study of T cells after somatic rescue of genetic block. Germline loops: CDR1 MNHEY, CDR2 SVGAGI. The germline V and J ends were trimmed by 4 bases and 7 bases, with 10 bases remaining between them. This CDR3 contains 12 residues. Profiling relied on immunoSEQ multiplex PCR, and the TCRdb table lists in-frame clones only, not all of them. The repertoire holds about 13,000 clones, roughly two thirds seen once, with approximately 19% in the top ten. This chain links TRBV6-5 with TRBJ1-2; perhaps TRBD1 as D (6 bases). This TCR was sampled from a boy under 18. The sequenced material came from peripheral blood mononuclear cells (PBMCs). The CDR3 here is CASSWGQGGYTF. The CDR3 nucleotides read TGTGCCAGCAGTTGGGGGCAGGGTGGCTACACCTTC.